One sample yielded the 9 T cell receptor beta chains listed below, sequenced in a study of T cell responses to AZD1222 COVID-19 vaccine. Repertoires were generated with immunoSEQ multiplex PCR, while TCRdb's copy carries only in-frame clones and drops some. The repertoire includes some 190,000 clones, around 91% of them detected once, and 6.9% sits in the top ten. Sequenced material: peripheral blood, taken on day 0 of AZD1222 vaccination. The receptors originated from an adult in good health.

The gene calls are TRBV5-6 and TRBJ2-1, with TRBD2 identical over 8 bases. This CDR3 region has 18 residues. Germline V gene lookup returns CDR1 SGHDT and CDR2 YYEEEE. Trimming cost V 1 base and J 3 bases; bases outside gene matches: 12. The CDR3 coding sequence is TGTGCCAGCAGCTTGTCACACGAAAGGACTAGCCGCTACAATGAGCAGTTCTTC. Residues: CASSLSHERTSRYNEQFF.

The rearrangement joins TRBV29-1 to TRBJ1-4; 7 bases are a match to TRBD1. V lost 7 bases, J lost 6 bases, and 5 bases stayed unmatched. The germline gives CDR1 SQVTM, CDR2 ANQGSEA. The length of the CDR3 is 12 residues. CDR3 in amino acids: CSGTGADEKLFF. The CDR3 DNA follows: TGCAGCGGTACAGGGGCGGATGAAAAACTGTTTTTT.

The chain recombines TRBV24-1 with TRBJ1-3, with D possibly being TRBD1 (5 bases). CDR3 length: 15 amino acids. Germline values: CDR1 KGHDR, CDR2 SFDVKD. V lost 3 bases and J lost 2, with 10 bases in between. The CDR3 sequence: CATSDGGRAGNTIYF. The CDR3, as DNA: TGTGCCACCAGTGATGGCGGCAGGGCTGGAAACACCATATATTTT.

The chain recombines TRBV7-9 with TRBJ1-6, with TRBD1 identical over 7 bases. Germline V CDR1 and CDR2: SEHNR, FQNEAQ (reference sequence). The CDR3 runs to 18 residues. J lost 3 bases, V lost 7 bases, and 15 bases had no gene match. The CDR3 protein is CASTQRPPGQYYNSPLHF. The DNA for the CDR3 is TGTGCCAGCACCCAAAGACCTCCGGGACAGTACTATAATTCACCCCTCCACTTT.

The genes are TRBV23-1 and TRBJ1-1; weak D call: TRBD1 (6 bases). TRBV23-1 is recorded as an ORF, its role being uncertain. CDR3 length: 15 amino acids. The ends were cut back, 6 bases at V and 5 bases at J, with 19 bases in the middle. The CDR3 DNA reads TGCGCCAGCAGCACAGGGCGACGGAGATCAACTGAAGCTTTCTTT. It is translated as CASSTGRRRSTEAFF.

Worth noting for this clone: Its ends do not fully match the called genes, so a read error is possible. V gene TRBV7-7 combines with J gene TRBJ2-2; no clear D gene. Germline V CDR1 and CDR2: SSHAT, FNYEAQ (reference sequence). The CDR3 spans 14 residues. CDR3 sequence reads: CASSLAGNTGELFF. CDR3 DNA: TGTGCTAGCAGCTTAGCAGGGAACACCGGGGAGCTGTTTTTT.

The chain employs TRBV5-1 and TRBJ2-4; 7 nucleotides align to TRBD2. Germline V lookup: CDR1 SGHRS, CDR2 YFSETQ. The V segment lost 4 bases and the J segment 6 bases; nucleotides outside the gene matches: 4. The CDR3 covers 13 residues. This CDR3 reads CASSPGGGNIQYF. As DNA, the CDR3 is TGCGCCAGCAGCCCGGGGGGTGGAAACATTCAGTACTTC.

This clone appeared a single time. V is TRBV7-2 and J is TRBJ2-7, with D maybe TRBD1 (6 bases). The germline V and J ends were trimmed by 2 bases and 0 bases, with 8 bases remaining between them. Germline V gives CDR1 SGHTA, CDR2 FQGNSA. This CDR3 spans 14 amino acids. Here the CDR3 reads CASSLSRGSYEQYF. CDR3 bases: TGTGCCAGCAGCTTAAGCAGGGGCTCCTACGAGCAGTACTTC.

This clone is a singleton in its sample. The CDR3 nucleotides are TGCAGCGTTGAAGTTGCAGGGGCCGCCTCGGCAGATACGCAGTATTTT. Its translation is CSVEVAGAASADTQYF. The chain uses TRBV29-1 and TRBJ2-3; a weak D match, TRBD1 (6 bases). This CDR3 is built from 16 residues. Germline CDR1 and CDR2: SQVTM and ANQGSEA. The germline V and J ends were trimmed by 1 base and 4 bases, with 18 bases remaining between them.